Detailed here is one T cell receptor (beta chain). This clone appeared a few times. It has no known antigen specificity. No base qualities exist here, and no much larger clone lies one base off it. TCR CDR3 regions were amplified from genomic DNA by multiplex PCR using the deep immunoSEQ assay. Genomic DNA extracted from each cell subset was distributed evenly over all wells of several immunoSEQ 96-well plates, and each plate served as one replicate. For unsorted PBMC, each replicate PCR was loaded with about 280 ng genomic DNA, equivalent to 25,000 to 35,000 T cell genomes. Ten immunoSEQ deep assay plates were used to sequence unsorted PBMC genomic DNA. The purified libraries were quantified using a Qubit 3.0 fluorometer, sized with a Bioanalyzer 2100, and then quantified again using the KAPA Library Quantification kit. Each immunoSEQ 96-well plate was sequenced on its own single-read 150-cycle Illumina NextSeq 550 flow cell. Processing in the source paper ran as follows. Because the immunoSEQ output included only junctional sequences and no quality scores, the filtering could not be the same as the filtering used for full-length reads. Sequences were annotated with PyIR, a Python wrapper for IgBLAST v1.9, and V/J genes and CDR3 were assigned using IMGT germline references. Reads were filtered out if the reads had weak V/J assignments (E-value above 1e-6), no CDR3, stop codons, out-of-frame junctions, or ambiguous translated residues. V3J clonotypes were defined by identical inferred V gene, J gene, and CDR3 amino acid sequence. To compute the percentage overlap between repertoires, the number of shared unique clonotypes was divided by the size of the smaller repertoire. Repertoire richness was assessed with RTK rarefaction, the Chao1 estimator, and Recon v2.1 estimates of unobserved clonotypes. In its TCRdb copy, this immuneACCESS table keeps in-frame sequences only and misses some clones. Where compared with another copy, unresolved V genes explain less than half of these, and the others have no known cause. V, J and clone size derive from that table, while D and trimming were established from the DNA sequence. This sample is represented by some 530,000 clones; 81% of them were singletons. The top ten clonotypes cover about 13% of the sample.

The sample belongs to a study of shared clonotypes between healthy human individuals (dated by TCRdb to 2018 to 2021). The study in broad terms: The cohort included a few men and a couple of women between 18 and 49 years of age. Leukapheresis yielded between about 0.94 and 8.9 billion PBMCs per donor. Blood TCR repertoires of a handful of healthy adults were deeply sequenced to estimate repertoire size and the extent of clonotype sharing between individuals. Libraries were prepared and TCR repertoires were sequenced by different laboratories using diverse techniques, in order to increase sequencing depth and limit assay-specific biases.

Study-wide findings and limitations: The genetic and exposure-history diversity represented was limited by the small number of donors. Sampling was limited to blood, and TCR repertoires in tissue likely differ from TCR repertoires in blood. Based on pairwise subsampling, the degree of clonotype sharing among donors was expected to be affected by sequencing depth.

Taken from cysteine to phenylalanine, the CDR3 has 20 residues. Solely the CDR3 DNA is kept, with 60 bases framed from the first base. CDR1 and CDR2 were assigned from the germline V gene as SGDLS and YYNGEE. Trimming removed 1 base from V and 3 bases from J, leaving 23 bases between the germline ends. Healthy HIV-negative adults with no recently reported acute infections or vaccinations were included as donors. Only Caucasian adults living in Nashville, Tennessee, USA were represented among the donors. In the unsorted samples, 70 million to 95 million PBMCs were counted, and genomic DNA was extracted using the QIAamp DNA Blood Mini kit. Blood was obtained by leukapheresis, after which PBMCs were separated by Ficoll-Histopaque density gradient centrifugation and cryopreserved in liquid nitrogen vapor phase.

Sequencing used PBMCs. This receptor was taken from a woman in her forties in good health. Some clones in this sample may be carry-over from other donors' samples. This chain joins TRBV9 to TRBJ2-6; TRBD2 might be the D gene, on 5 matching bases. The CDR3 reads CASSVKSPGAEGRGANVLTF. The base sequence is TGTGCCAGCAGCGTAAAAAGTCCAGGCGCTGAGGGTCGTGGGGCCAACGTCCTGACTTTC.